What follows is one T cell receptor beta chain and its context. The antigen remains unidentified. Each TCR beta library was made by quantitative 5'-RACE that incorporated molecular barcodes. TCRdb recomputed calls from the 5' RACE reads with MiXCR, one row per CDR3 protein. The data show some 300,000 distinct CDR3 sequences, roughly 20% seen once. This entry comes from a study of CD8 T cells in ankylosing spondylitis. Germline CDR1 reads MNHEY; CDR2 reads SVGAGI. The V end lost 2 bases, the J end lost 3 bases, and 15 bases lay between the germline ends. This CDR3 has 16 residues. Regarding the study as a whole: With a CD8+ phenotype, disease-linked clones were relatively rare in peripheral blood. There were earlier reports of some motif variants in reactive arthritis synovial fluid and blood.

Sequencing used blood, either unsorted or a sorted T cell fraction (not recorded which). V gene TRBV6-5 combines with J gene TRBJ2-3; D is ambiguous. The clonotype was recovered from a female donor with ankylosing spondylitis or in good health (not recorded which). CDR3 sequence: CASSYRPSLRTDTQYF. CDR3 DNA sequence: TGTGCCAGCAGTTACCGCCCCTCTCTAAGAACAGATACGCAGTATTTT.